This T cell receptor beta chain came from a study of cytomegalovirus exposure and HLA in healthy donors. General study points: One later analysis, an examination of the 90 to 150 validation repertoires, found that first-cohort TCR clusters tended to co-occur in them. Some TCR beta chains (roughly 160 of them) were listed as cytomegalovirus-associated. A few chains tied to CMV proved CMV antigen-specific in vitro.

V lost 3 bases and J 7 bases, leaving 10 bases between the germline ends. This CDR3 has 14 amino acids. CDR1 is LNHDA and CDR2 is SQIVND in the germline V gene (reference sequence). TCRdb keeps only in-frame clones here, not all; method: immunoSEQ multiplex PCR. The sample has roughly 120,000 clones; roughly 90% are singletons. The donors were members of the validation cohort, which comprised 100 to 150 subjects and was separate from the first cohort of 600 to 850 subjects. Note on this clone: Antigen specificity is unknown.

The J gene is TRBJ1-6, the V gene TRBV19; no clear D. The TCR sequence derives from a woman between 18 and 29 years old in good health and CMV-seropositive. Sequenced input: PBMCs. The CDR3 DNA sequence: TGTGCCAGTAGTATCCCGGTAGAAAATTCACCCCTCCACTTT. It encodes CASSIPVENSPLHF.